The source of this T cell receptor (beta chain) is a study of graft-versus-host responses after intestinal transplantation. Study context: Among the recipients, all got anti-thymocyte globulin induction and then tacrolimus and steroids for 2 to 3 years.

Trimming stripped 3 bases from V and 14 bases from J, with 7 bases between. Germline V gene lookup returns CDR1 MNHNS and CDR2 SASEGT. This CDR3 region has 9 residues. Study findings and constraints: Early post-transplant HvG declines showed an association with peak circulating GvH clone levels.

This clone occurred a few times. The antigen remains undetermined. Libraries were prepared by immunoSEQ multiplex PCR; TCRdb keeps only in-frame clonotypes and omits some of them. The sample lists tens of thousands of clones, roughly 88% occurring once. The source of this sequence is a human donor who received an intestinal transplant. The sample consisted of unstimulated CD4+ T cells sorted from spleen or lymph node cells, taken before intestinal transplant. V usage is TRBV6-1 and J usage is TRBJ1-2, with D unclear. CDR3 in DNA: TGTGCCAGCAGTGACCGGGGTACCTTC. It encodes CASSDRGTF.